One sample yielded the 24 T cell receptor beta chains listed below, sequenced in a study of blood T cells in healthy people across ages. With a J-beta primer mix and a sample-barcoded 5' primer, a second PCR ran 7 to 11 cycles. TCRdb reanalysed the 5' RACE reads using MiXCR and keeps one entry per CDR3 protein. Of more than 650,000 distinct CDR3 sequences listed, 25% to 30% are singletons. A further study also used this sample, focusing on T cells of mothers and their children.

The sample was blood. The receptors stem from a boy aged 5-17 years in good health.

This clonotype has just a few counts. This chain connects TRBV4-1 to TRBJ1-5; D is undetermined. Germline loops: CDR1 MGHRA, CDR2 YSYEKL. The length of the CDR3 is 14 residues. With 2 bases removed from V and 1 base from J, the gap between germline ends came to 6 bases. Here the CDR3 DNA reads TGCGCCAGCAGCCAACACGAGAGCAATCAGCCCCAGCATTTT. Translation: CASSQHESNQPQHF.

The chain joins TRBV2 to TRBJ2-5, with a possible D match to TRBD2 (6 bases). V was trimmed by 9 bases and J by 7 bases, leaving 18 bases between them. The CDR3 runs to 13 residues. The germline V gene encodes CDR1 SNHLY and CDR2 FYNNEI. The CDR3 is CASTTGLPTTQYF. DNA for the CDR3: TGTGCCAGTACTACGGGACTCCCGACGACCCAGTACTTC.

Only a few counts were recorded for this clonotype. The chain has TRBV7-9 and TRBJ2-5; D is possibly TRBD1 (6 bases). The CDR3 runs to 15 residues. Germline V gene data show CDR1 as SEHNR and CDR2 as FQNEAQ (reference sequence). The ends were cut back, 8 bases at V and 5 bases at J, with 21 bases in the middle. This CDR3 is CASSHATGFVETQYF. The CDR3 nucleotides read TGTGCCAGCTCCCACGCTACAGGGTTCGTCGAGACCCAGTACTTC.

The CDR3 protein is CASSFPRAVAGGYSYEQYF. Written as DNA, the CDR3 is TGTGCCAGCAGTTTCCCGCGGGCGGTAGCGGGGGGCTACTCCTACGAGCAGTACTTC. V gene TRBV28 combines with J gene TRBJ2-7; 10 bases agree with TRBD2. After removal of 3 bases from V and 0 bases from J, the junction contained 14 bases not matched to a gene. The CDR3 sequence is 19 residues long. CDR1 is MDHEN and CDR2 is SYDVKM in the germline V gene.

This clonotype was observed a few times. The rearrangement joins TRBV5-1 to TRBJ2-7; 8 nucleotides align to TRBD1. Germline-derived CDR1 and CDR2 are SGHRS and YFSETQ. Trimming cost V 5 bases and J 3 bases; bases outside gene matches: 7. The CDR3 spans 14 residues. CDR3 in amino acids: CASRTGDGNYEQYF. Written as DNA, the CDR3 is TGCGCCAGCAGGACAGGGGACGGCAACTACGAGCAGTACTTC.

The J gene is TRBJ2-5, the V gene TRBV11-2; D not certain. The CDR3 sequence is 15 residues long. V lost 3 bases to trimming and J lost 5 bases, with 16 bases between them. CDR1 is SGHAT, CDR2 FQNNGV, per germline. CDR3 protein: CASSFMGETRETQYF. The CDR3 nucleotides read TGTGCCAGCAGCTTTATGGGCGAGACGAGGGAGACCCAGTACTTC. Variable domain in full (rest from reference TRBV11-2 and TRBJ2-5): EAGVAQSPRYKIIEKRQSVAFWCNPISGHATLYWYQQILGQGPKLLIQFQNNGVVDDSQLPKDRFSAERLKGVDSTLKIQPAKLEDSAVYLCASSFMGETRETQYFGPGTRLLVL.

V and J are TRBV7-2 and TRBJ2-1; D is unclear. This CDR3 spans 15 amino acids. The germline CDR1 and CDR2 sequences are SGHTA and FQGNSA. V lost 3 bases to trimming and J lost 2 bases, with 11 bases between them. As DNA, the CDR3 is TGTGCCAGCAGCTTGACAAGACAAACCTACAATGAGCAGTTCTTC. Translation: CASSLTRQTYNEQFF.

The chain is built from TRBV10-3 and TRBJ2-5; unclear D gene. The DNA end favors TRBJ2-1, so the J call may be wrong. Per germline, CDR1 ENHRY and CDR2 SYGVKD. The length of the CDR3 is 11 residues. CDR3 in DNA: TGTGCCATCAGTGAGGAGGATGAGCAGTTCTTC. Protein product: CAISEEDEQFF.

This clonotype has just a few counts. V gene TRBV5-1 combines with J gene TRBJ2-5; the D gene could be TRBD1 or TRBD2 (5 bases each). The V and J ends lost 3 bases and 2 bases respectively, with 14 bases between them. Germline loops: CDR1 SGHRS, CDR2 YFSETQ. The CDR3 has 15 residues. CDR3 sequence: CASSWGFGDQETQYF. DNA of the CDR3: TGCGCCAGCAGCTGGGGGTTCGGGGATCAAGAGACCCAGTACTTC. The variable domain in full, completed from reference TRBV5-1 and TRBJ2-5, reads KAGVTQTPRYLIKTRGQQVTLSCSPISGHRSVSWYQQTPGQGLQFLFEYFSETQRNKGNFPGRFSGRQFSNSRSEMNVSTLELGDSALYLCASSWGFGDQETQYFGPGTRLLVL.

In this sample, this clonotype turned up many times. V usage is TRBV7-9 and J usage is TRBJ2-1; 11 nucleotides agree with TRBD2. The CDR3 spans 15 residues. Losses at the gene ends were 5 bases for V and 4 bases for J; bases not matched to a gene: 4. CDR1 SEHNR and CDR2 FQNEAQ come from the germline V gene (reference sequence). CDR3 coding DNA: TGTGCCAGCAGCACTACTAGCGGGGGTTACAATGAGCAGTTCTTC. The encoded protein is CASSTTSGGYNEQFF.

This clonotype was found a few times. The CDR3 region has the DNA TGTGCCAGCTCACCAGTCTCGTTCCCTGCGATCCTCTACGAGCAGTACTTC. Protein product: CASSPVSFPAILYEQYF. The V gene is TRBV18, the J gene TRBJ2-7; D ambiguous. Germline V gene sequence: CDR1 KGHSH, CDR2 LQKENI. This CDR3 comprises 17 residues. The V end was cut by 2 bases, the J end by 3 bases, with 20 bases between.

This chain connects TRBV18 to TRBJ2-5; possibly TRBD2 for D (5 bases). The end of the DNA is better explained by TRBJ2-1, so the J call may be wrong. CDR1 KGHSH and CDR2 LQKENI come from the germline V gene. This CDR3 region has 13 residues. DNA for the CDR3: TGTGCCAGCTCACCACCAACTAGGGCTGAGCAGTTCTTC. Its translation: CASSPPTRAEQFF.

This clonotype was counted between two and nine times. The CDR3 loop is CASSKGGGPETKNIQYF. As DNA, the CDR3 is TGTGCCAGCAGCAAAGGAGGAGGGCCTGAAACCAAAAACATTCAGTACTTC. The genes are TRBV21-1 and TRBJ2-4; the table names TRBD2, a call not compared with the DNA. TRBV21-1 is deemed a pseudogene. The CDR3 sequence is 17 residues long.

This clonotype has more than one count but fewer than ten. V is TRBV20-1 and J is TRBJ2-5, with unresolved D. Trimming removed 5 bases from V and 1 base from J, with 17 bases in between. Germline CDR1 DFQATT, CDR2 SNEGSKA (reference sequence). This CDR3 contains 15 residues. CDR3 nucleotides: TGCAGTGCTCTTGCCGGCGGTAGCCCCCAAGAGACCCAGTACTTC. It translates to CSALAGGSPQETQYF.

This sequence joins TRBV7-2 and TRBJ2-6; tentatively, D is TRBD2 (6 bases). This CDR3 is built from 17 residues. Trimming pared 1 base from V and 2 bases from J, leaving 12 bases between. Germline assignment: CDR1 SGHTA and CDR2 FQGNSA. CDR3 sequence: CASSLVGREPGANVLTF. The DNA for the CDR3 is TGTGCCAGCAGCTTAGTAGGCCGGGAGCCTGGGGCCAACGTCCTGACTTTC.

The chain couples TRBV11-2 to TRBJ2-7; 7 nucleotides match TRBD1. Unmatched junction bases numbered 5, after V lost 1 base and J lost 2 bases. Germline CDR1 and CDR2: SGHAT and FQNNGV. CDR3 length: 15 residues. The CDR3, as DNA: TGTGCCAGCAGCTTAGCTATGACAGGGACCTACGAGCAGTACTTC. It encodes CASSLAMTGTYEQYF.

The chain employs TRBV10-1 and TRBJ2-3, with 8 bases lining up with TRBD2. From germline, CDR1 is WNHNN and CDR2 SYGVQD (reference sequence). The CDR3 is 15 residues long. Trimming took 0 bases from V and 7 from J; bases not matched to a gene: 6. The CDR3 coding sequence is TGCGCCAGCAGTGAGTCCGGCGGGGGGAAATATACGCAGTATTTT. This gives the protein CASSESGGGKYTQYF.

The chain carries TRBV2 and TRBJ2-7; D is tentatively TRBD1 or TRBD2 (5 bases each). V was shortened by 6 bases and J by 5 bases, with 23 bases between the two germline ends. Germline V gene sequence: CDR1 SNHLY, CDR2 FYNNEI. The length of the CDR3 is 16 residues. The CDR3, as DNA: TGTGCCAGCAGCCGCCACCGGGACCCTATTGTCCACGAGCAGTACTTC. This translates into CASSRHRDPIVHEQYF.

This clonotype was observed a few times. This CDR3 is missing its conserved last phenylalanine or tryptophan, likely due to a read error. This chain links TRBV20-1 with TRBJ2-1; 9 bases are a match to TRBD1. The CDR3 is made up of 14 amino acids. J was trimmed by 6 bases and V by 2 bases; bases with no gene match: 5. Looked up from germline, CDR1 is DFQATT and CDR2 is SNEGSKA (reference sequence). This chain's CDR3 is CSARRTGVGNEQFL. The CDR3 DNA reads TGCAGTGCTAGACGGACAGGGGTAGGCAATGAGCAGTTCCTC.

The J gene is TRBJ2-7, the V gene TRBV10-3; TRBD2 matches 8 bases. Trimming cost V 3 bases and J 4 bases; bases outside gene matches: 5. This CDR3 has 14 amino acids. Germline lookup yields CDR1 ENHRY and CDR2 SYGVKD. The CDR3 nucleotides are TGTGCCATCAGTGACCTGGGACTAGAGTACGAGCAGTACTTC. Translated, it gives CAISDLGLEYEQYF.

This clonotype was seen a handful of times. V is TRBV10-3 and J is TRBJ1-4; TRBD1 is a possible D gene (6 bases). V was trimmed by 0 bases and J by 7 bases, leaving 15 bases between them. Germline lookup yields CDR1 ENHRY and CDR2 SYGVKD. This CDR3 spans 16 amino acids. As DNA, the CDR3 is TGTGCCATCAGTGAGTCGAAAGGCAGGGGTAGTGAAAAACTGTTTTTT. It translates to CAISESKGRGSEKLFF.

The chain combines TRBV27 with TRBJ2-1; D is unresolved. Germline CDR1 is MNHEY and CDR2 is SMNVEV (reference sequence). The CDR3 runs to 16 residues. The germline V and J ends were trimmed by 6 bases and 0 bases, with 15 bases remaining between them. CDR3 nucleotide sequence: TGTGCCAGCAGCCCCCAAATAGACGACTCCTACAATGAGCAGTTCTTC. It encodes CASSPQIDDSYNEQFF.

This clonotype was seen a handful of times. The chain employs TRBV5-1 and TRBJ1-6, with 10 bases aligning to TRBD1. The CDR3 spans 14 residues. Germline values: CDR1 SGHRS, CDR2 YFSETQ. Trimming at V came to 4 bases and at J to 10 bases, leaving 5 bases not matched to a gene. The CDR3 sequence is CASSRTGGKSPLHF. The CDR3 bases are TGCGCCAGCAGCAGGACAGGGGGAAAGTCACCCCTCCACTTT.

The V gene is TRBV5-1, the J gene TRBJ1-2; tentative D call: TRBD1 (6 bases). The CDR3 runs to 15 residues. Germline-derived CDR1 and CDR2 are SGHRS and YFSETQ. V dropped 4 bases and J dropped 8 bases, with 21 bases sitting between them. The CDR3 sequence is CASSVTIGTPWGYTF. The CDR3 coding sequence is TGCGCCAGCAGCGTCACAATCGGGACACCGTGGGGCTACACCTTC.